This entry lists 21 T cell receptor beta chains sequenced from one sample in a study of blood T cell repertoires in COVID-19. The data were produced by immunoSEQ multiplex PCR, yet TCRdb's version contains in-frame clones alone and is incomplete. This sample has 220,000 or so clones, with 82% found just once. Sequencing was performed on peripheral blood. These receptors were collected from a woman older than 75 with COVID-19, enrolled during active disease.

The chain joins TRBV19 to TRBJ1-5; 7 nucleotides agree with TRBD1. The CDR3 has 16 amino acids. Losses at the gene ends were 3 bases for V and 6 bases for J; bases not matched to a gene: 11. Germline CDR1 is LNHDA and CDR2 is SQIVND (reference sequence). DNA of the CDR3: TGTGCCAGTAGTATTTCAGGGCCCCAGGGGGGTCAGCCCCAGCATTTT. Protein product: CASSISGPQGGQPQHF.

The genes are TRBV18 and TRBJ1-1, with a tentative D call TRBD1 (5 bases). This CDR3 has 15 residues. Germline CDR1 is KGHSH and CDR2 is LQKENI. Trimming removed 0 bases at V and 1 base at J, with 9 bases between. The CDR3 sequence is CASSPPRQWNTEAFF. The CDR3 DNA is TGTGCCAGCTCACCACCGAGACAGTGGAACACTGAAGCTTTCTTT.

The chain carries TRBV7-9 and TRBJ1-6; D is possibly TRBD1 (6 bases). The length of the CDR3 is 14 residues. Germline V lookup: CDR1 SEHNR, CDR2 FQNEAQ (reference sequence). V shed 2 bases and J shed 9 bases, with 11 bases lying between them. Here the CDR3 DNA reads TGTGCCAGCAGCTTATCATACAGGGCTTCACCCCTCCACTTT. Its protein product is CASSLSYRASPLHF.

The chain joins TRBV28 to TRBJ1-1; possible D gene TRBD1, 5 bases. Deletions cut 2 bases from V and 6 bases from J, with 7 bases between. Germline V gene lookup returns CDR1 MDHEN and CDR2 SYDVKM. This CDR3 is built from 12 residues. The CDR3, as DNA: TGTGCCAGCAGTTTACAACAGGCTGAAGCTTTCTTT. It codes for CASSLQQAEAFF.

The rearrangement links TRBV2 to TRBJ2-7, with D possibly matching TRBD1 (6 bases). The length of the CDR3 is 14 residues. CDR1 and CDR2 (germline): SNHLY, FYNNEI. Trimming removed 4 bases from V and 9 bases from J, with 19 bases in between. CDR3 DNA sequence: TGTGCCAGCAGTGTTCTGGGCGAGGGGGTACCGCAGTACTTC. It specifies CASSVLGEGVPQYF.

This clone came up once. This rearrangement joins TRBV6-2 or TRBV6-3 to TRBJ1-6; D is unclear. Germline V gene sequence: CDR1 MNHEY, CDR2 SVGEGT. Trimming removed 2 bases at V and 14 bases at J, with 13 bases between. This CDR3 spans 13 amino acids. The CDR3: CASSYDVGITLHF. The CDR3 DNA sequence: TGTGCCAGCAGTTACGACGTGGGCATCACCCTCCACTTT.

The chain uses TRBV19 and TRBJ2-3; 16 bases match TRBD2. V gave up 4 bases and J gave up 4 bases; unmatched junction bases: 8. The CDR3 has 18 residues. Per germline, CDR1 LNHDA and CDR2 SQIVND (reference sequence). In DNA form, the CDR3 reads TGTGCCAGTAGTAGAATAGGGACTAGCGGGAGGGCCCCAGATACGCAGTATTTT. Translating gives CASSRIGTSGRAPDTQYF.

The CDR3 DNA sequence: TGTGCCAGCAGCCAAGCGCCGGGACTAGCGGTCTACGAGCAGTACTTC. Its translation is CASSQAPGLAVYEQYF. The chain couples TRBV4-2 to TRBJ2-7, with 11 bases lining up with TRBD2. CDR3 length equals 16 residues. V lost 1 base, J lost 3 bases, and 5 bases stayed unmatched. Germline CDR1 reads LGHNA; CDR2 reads YNFKEQ.

This clone was recorded a few times. The chain links TRBV11-2 to TRBJ1-1, with a possible D match to TRBD1 (5 bases). V lost 3 bases, J lost 2 bases, and 13 bases lay in between. Germline CDR1 reads SGHAT; CDR2 reads FQNNGV. This CDR3 has 15 residues. The CDR3 region is CASSLFGGGNTEAFF. CDR3 DNA: TGTGCCAGCAGCTTGTTTGGGGGGGGAAACACTGAAGCTTTCTTT.

The chain couples TRBV3-1 (or the pseudogene TRBV3-2) to TRBJ1-1, with 8 bases fitting TRBD1. This CDR3 region has 14 residues. CDR1 and CDR2 from the germline V gene are LGHDT and YNNKEL (reference sequence). The V segment lost 3 bases and the J segment 4 bases; nucleotides outside the gene matches: 4. The CDR3 bases are TGTGCCAGCAGCCACCAGACAGGGGCCACTGAAGCTTTCTTT. Translating gives CASSHQTGATEAFF.

The DNA of the CDR3 is TGTGCCAGCAGCCCCGGCAGGTCCAACACTGAAGCTTTCTTT. It yields the protein CASSPGRSNTEAFF. The chain combines TRBV11-3 with TRBJ1-1; D gene uncertain. CDR1 and CDR2 from the germline V gene are SGHNT and YENEEA. The CDR3 is 14 amino acids. V was clipped by 5 bases and J by 2 bases, with 12 bases between them.

Only one count was recorded for this clone. The genes are TRBV6-6 and TRBJ1-3, with a possible D match to TRBD1 (5 bases). CDR1 MNHNY and CDR2 SVGAGI come from the germline V gene (reference sequence). The germline V and J ends were trimmed by 4 bases and 3 bases, with 7 bases remaining between them. The CDR3 contains 13 residues. CDR3 loop: CASSSGGGNTIYF. CDR3 DNA sequence: TGTGCCAGCAGTTCCGGGGGTGGAAACACCATATATTTT.

This clone was recorded a few times. This chain links TRBV28 with TRBJ2-7, with 12 bases lining up with TRBD2. The germline V gene has CDR1 MDHEN and CDR2 SYDVKM. V gave up 6 bases and J gave up 2 bases; unmatched junction bases: 2. The CDR3 totals 14 residues. The chain's CDR3 is CASRSSGRAYEQYF. CDR3 DNA sequence: TGTGCCAGCAGATCTAGCGGGAGGGCCTACGAGCAGTACTTC.

In this sample, this clone turned up once. CDR3 DNA sequence: TGTGCCAGCTCATCCCCAGGGGGTGGAAACACCATATATTTT. This sequence encodes CASSSPGGGNTIYF. The V call is TRBV19, the J call TRBJ1-3, with TRBD1 identical over 7 bases. The CDR3 is 14 residues long. CDR1 and CDR2 from the germline V gene are LNHDA and SQIVND (reference sequence). The trim removed 9 bases at V and 3 bases at J, leaving 8 bases unmatched.

The J gene is TRBJ2-7, the V gene TRBV7-2; 8 bases agree with TRBD1. The CDR3 has 14 amino acids. Germline assignment: CDR1 SGHTA and CDR2 FQGNSA. The V and J ends lost 1 base and 3 bases, in that order; junction bases with no gene match: 2. The CDR3 region has the DNA TGTGCCAGCAGCTTAGGACAGGGGATCTACGAGCAGTACTTC. It specifies CASSLGQGIYEQYF.

J is TRBJ1-5 and V is TRBV28; D gene unclear. The CDR3 covers 15 residues. CDR1 is MDHEN, CDR2 SYDVKM, per germline. V was trimmed by 5 bases and J by 2 bases, leaving 13 bases between them. The chain's CDR3 is CASSERSAGNQPQHF. As DNA, the CDR3 is TGTGCCAGCAGTGAAAGGAGCGCTGGCAATCAGCCCCAGCATTTT.

The V call is TRBV12-3 or TRBV12-4, the J call TRBJ1-1; D is uncertain. The CDR3 totals 12 residues. Trimming left V 2 bases short and J 3 bases short, with 4 bases between. The CDR3 is CASSLSDTEAFF. CDR3 DNA sequence: TGTGCCAGCAGTTTATCAGACACTGAAGCTTTCTTT.

V is TRBV3-1 (or the pseudogene TRBV3-2) and J is TRBJ2-4; TRBD1 agrees at 9 bases. Unmatched junction bases numbered 10, after V lost 1 base and J lost 0 bases. The germline V gene encodes CDR1 LGHDT and CDR2 YNNKEL (reference sequence). The CDR3 spans 19 residues. The CDR3 sequence: CASSQGTGGVQSAKNIQYF. The DNA of the CDR3 is TGTGCCAGCAGCCAAGGTACAGGGGGCGTTCAGTCAGCCAAAAACATTCAGTACTTC.

This clone was recorded a few times. The V gene is TRBV9, the J gene TRBJ2-3, with 8 nucleotides matching TRBD2. The CDR3 is 14 amino acids. V gave up 4 bases and J gave up 2 bases; unmatched junction bases: 3. CDR1 is SGDLS and CDR2 is YYNGEE in the germline V gene. The CDR3 region has the DNA TGTGCCAGCAGCCCGGGAGGGATCACAGATACGCAGTATTTT. This encodes CASSPGGITDTQYF. Drawing the rest from reference TRBV9 and TRBJ2-3, the complete variable domain is DSGVTQTPKHLITATGQRVTLRCSPRSGDLSVYWYQQSLDQGLQFLIQYYNGEERAKGNILERFSAQQFPDLHSELNLSSLELGDSALYFCASSPGGITDTQYFGPGTRLTVL.

The gene calls are TRBV6-5 and TRBJ1-5; tentatively, D is TRBD1 (6 bases). Looked up from germline, CDR1 is MNHEY and CDR2 is SVGAGI. Trimming stripped 10 bases from V and 2 bases from J, with 18 bases between. CDR3 length equals 15 residues. The CDR3 is CAITPGRGGNQPQHF. DNA of the CDR3: TGTGCCATTACCCCTGGCAGGGGAGGCAATCAGCCCCAGCATTTT.

V gene TRBV3-1 (or the pseudogene TRBV3-2) combines with J gene TRBJ1-4, with TRBD1 identical over 8 bases. This CDR3 contains 13 residues. V lost 4 bases and J lost 7; bases outside the gene matches: 2. Per the germline V gene, CDR1 is LGHDT and CDR2 is YNNKEL (reference sequence). The CDR3 nucleotides read TGTGCCAGCAGCCGGACAGGGAGTGAAAAACTGTTTTTT. Translation gives CASSRTGSEKLFF.